The clone carrying this T cell receptor (beta chain) showed up just a few times. It was with a sample-barcoded 5' primer and a J-beta primer mix that a second PCR of roughly 7 to 12 cycles was run. One entry per CDR3 protein, called by TCRdb with MiXCR from the 5' RACE reads. The sample lists about 720,000 distinct CDR3 sequences, roughly 25% occurring once. The sample comes from a study of blood T cells in healthy people across ages. The same sample was also studied in work on T cells of mothers and their children. Per that paper: Using the M1S primer, the second PCR added sample barcodes along with 2-4 random nucleotides. Related mother and child pairs showed slightly greater overlap (not significant) than unrelated pairs did.

Sequences were obtained from blood. The clonotype originates from a boy younger than 18 in good health.

The chain's CDR3 is CASAGGGVQETQYF. Written as DNA, the CDR3 is TGTGCCTCCGCGGGCGGGGGGGTTCAAGAGACCCAGTACTTC. V and J are TRBV10-3 and TRBJ2-5; 9 bases align to TRBD2. Looked up from germline, CDR1 is ENHRY and CDR2 is SYGVKD. The V segment lost 11 bases and the J segment 2 bases; nucleotides outside the gene matches: 9. The CDR3 sequence is 14 residues long.